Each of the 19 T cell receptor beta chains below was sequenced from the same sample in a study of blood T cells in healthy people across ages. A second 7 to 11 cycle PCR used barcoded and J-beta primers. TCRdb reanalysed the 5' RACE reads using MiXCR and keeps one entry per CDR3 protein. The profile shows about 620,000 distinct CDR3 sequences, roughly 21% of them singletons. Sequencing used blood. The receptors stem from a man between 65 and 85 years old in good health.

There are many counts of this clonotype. DNA for the CDR3: TGTGCCACCAGTGATGGAGCGGGAGGGCGAGAGACCCAGTACTTC. Amino acid sequence: CATSDGAGGRETQYF. The chain links TRBV24-1 to TRBJ2-5, with 10 bases fitting TRBD2. Germline V gene lookup returns CDR1 KGHDR and CDR2 SFDVKD. CDR3 length: 15 amino acids. V lost 3 bases, J lost 4 bases, and 4 bases stayed unmatched.

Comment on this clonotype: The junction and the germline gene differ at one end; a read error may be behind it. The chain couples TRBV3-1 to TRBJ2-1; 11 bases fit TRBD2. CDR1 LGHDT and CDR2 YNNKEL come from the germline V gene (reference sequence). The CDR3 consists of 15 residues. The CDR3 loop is CASSPLAGGYNQQFF. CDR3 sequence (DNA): TGTGCCAGCAGCCCTCTAGCGGGGGGATACAATCAGCAGTTCTTC.

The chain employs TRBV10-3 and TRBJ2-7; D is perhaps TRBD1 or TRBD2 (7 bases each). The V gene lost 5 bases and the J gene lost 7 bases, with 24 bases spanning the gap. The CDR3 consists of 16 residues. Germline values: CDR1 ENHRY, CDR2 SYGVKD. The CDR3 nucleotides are TGTGCCATCAGTCTATCCTCCGGCACAGGGGAGGGGGAGCAGTACTTC. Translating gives CAISLSSGTGEGEQYF.

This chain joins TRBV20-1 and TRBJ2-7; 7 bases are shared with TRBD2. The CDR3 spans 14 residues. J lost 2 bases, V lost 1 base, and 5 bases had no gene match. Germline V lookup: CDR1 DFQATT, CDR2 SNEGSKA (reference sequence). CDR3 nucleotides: TGCAGTGCTAGAGTGGCTAGCGGAACCTACGAGCAGTACTTC. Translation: CSARVASGTYEQYF.

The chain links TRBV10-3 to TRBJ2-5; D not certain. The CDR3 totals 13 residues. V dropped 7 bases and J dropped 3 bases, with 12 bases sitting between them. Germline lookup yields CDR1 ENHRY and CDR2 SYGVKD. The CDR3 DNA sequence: TGTGCCATCAACTCTGACAAAGAAGAGACCCAGTACTTC. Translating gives CAINSDKEETQYF.

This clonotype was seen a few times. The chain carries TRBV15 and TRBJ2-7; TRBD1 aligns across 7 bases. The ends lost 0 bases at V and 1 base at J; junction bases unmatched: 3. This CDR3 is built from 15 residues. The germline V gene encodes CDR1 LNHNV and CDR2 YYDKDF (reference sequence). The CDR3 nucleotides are TGTGCCACCAGCAGAGAGACAGGGCCATCCTACGAGCAGTACTTC. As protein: CATSRETGPSYEQYF. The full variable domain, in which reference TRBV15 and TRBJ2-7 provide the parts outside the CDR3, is DAMVIQNPRYQVTQFGKPVTLSCSQTLNHNVMYWYQQKSSQAPKLLFHYYDKDFNNEADTPDNFQSRRPNTSFCFLDIRSPGLGDTAMYLCATSRETGPSYEQYFGPGTRLTVT.

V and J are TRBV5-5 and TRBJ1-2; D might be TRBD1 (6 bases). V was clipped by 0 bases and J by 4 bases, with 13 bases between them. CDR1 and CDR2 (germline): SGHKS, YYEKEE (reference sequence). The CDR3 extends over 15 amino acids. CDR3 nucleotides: TGTGCCAGCAGCTTGGGTCCGGACAGTCTCTATGGCTACACCTTC. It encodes CASSLGPDSLYGYTF.

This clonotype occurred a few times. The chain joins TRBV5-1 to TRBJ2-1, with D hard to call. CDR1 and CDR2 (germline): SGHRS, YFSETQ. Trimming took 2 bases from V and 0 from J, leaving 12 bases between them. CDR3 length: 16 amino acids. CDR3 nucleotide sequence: TGCGCCAGCAGCTTAACAGTCCAGAGCTCCTACAATGAGCAGTTCTTC. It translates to CASSLTVQSSYNEQFF.

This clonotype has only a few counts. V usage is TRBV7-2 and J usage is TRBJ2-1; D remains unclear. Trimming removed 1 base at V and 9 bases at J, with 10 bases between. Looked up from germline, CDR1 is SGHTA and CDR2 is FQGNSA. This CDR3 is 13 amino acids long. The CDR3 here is CASSLGVGFEQFF. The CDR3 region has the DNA TGTGCCAGCAGCTTAGGGGTGGGTTTTGAGCAGTTCTTC.

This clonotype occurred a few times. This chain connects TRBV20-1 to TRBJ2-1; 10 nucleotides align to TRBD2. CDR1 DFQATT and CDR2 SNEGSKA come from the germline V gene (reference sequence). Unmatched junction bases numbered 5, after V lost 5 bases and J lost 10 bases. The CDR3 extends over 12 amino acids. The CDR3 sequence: CSAQLAGREQFF. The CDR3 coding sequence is TGCAGTGCTCAACTAGCGGGGAGGGAGCAGTTCTTC.

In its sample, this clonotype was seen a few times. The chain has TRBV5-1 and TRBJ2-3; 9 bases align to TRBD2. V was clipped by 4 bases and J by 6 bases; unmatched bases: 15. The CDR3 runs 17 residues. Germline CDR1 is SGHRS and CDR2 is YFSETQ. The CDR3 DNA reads TGCGCCAGCAGCATCACCGGGACTAGCCATTTGATGGATACGCAGTATTTT. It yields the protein CASSITGTSHLMDTQYF.

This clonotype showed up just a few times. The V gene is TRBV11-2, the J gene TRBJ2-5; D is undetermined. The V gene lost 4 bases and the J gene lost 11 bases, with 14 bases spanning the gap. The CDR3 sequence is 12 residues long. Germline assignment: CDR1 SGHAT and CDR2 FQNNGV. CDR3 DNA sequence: TGTGCCAGCAGCTCCAACTTCTATGAGCAGTACTTC. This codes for CASSSNFYEQYF.

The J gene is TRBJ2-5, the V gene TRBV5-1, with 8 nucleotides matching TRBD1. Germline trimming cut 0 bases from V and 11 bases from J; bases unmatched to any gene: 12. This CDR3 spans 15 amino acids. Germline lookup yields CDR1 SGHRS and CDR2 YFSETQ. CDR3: CASSLVGTGLYGQYF. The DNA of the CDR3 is TGCGCCAGCAGCTTGGTCGGGACAGGTCTCTACGGGCAGTACTTC.

CDR3 residues: CASSFSRENNEQFF. CDR3 bases: TGTGCCAGCAGCTTTTCTAGGGAGAACAATGAGCAGTTCTTC. This sequence joins TRBV7-3 and TRBJ2-1, with D perhaps matching TRBD2 (5 bases). The CDR3 consists of 14 residues. Germline V gene data show CDR1 as SGHTA and CDR2 as FQGTGA. V was pared by 3 bases and J by 5 bases, with 11 bases between.

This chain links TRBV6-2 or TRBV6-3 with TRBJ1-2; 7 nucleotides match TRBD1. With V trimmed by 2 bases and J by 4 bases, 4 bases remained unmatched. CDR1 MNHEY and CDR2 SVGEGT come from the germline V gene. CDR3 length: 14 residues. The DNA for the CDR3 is TGTGCCAGCAGTTACCGCCAGGGGGGCTATGGCTACACCTTC. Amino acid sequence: CASSYRQGGYGYTF.

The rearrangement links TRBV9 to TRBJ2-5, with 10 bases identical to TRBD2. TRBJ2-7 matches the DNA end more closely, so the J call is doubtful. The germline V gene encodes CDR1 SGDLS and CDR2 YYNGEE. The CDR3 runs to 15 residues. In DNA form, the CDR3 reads TGTGCCAGCAGCACACACGCTAGCGGGAGCTACGAGCAGTACTTC. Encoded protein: CASSTHASGSYEQYF.

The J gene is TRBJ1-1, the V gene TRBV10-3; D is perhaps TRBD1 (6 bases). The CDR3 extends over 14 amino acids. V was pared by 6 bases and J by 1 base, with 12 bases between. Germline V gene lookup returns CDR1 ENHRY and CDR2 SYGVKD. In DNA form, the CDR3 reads TGTGCCATCAGCGAGCGCAGGGGGAACACTGAAGCTTTCTTT. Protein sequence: CAISERRGNTEAFF.

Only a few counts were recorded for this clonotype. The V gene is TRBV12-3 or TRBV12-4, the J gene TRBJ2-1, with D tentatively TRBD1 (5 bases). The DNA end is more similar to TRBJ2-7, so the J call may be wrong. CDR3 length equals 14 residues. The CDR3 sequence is CASSLARDSYEQYF. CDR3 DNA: TGTGCCAGCAGTTTAGCCAGGGACTCCTACGAGCAGTACTTC.

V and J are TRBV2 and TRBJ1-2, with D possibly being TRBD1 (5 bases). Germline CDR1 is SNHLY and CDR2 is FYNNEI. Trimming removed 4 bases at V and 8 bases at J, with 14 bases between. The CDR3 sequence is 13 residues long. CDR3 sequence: CASSAPGQRGYTF. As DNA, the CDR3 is TGTGCCAGCAGTGCCCCAGGGCAACGGGGCTACACCTTC.